Described below is a single TCR beta chain sequence and its context. Random hexamers primed reverse transcription of about 0.45 to 1 ug RNA. The method of amplification for TCR beta CDR3 was immunoSEQ multiplex PCR, covering 54 Vbeta and 13 Jbeta. TCRdb re-derived calls from the immunoSEQ multiplex PCR reads in MiXCR, one entry per CDR3 protein. The sample has about 180,000 distinct CDR3 sequences; 94% are singletons. Trimming removed 5 bases from V and 5 bases from J; junction bases left unmatched: 6. The CDR3 runs to 13 residues. Per germline, CDR1 SGHRS and CDR2 YFSETQ. The data were obtained in a study of CD8 T cells in Susac syndrome. Study summary: Treatment status at blood draw for the Susac syndrome patients was therapy-naive, corticosteroids, or intravenous immunoglobulin alone.

This chain joins TRBV5-1 and TRBJ1-2; TRBD1 matches at 7 bases. Sample: CD4+ T cells from PBMCs. This receptor was taken from a human donor with Susac syndrome. The CDR3 is CASREGASYGYTF. The CDR3 coding sequence is TGCGCCAGCAGGGAGGGGGCCTCTTATGGCTACACCTTC.